This T cell receptor beta chain was profiled in a study of tumor-infiltrating lymphocytes in primary liver carcinoma. The wider study: Staging placed the tumors at T1-T3 N0M0, and they measured about 4.2 to 10 cm across. Broader study findings: In tumor-adjacent and tumor-blood pairs, overlap was lower than in tumor region pairs. The difference in top-250-clone fraction between tumors and blood was significant, favoring tumors (p = 0.039).

To note about this clonotype: Its matching antigen is unknown. An end of the junction differs from the germline gene, which may be a read error.

The V gene's germline CDR1 is SGHAT and CDR2 FQNNGV. The CDR3 extends over 14 amino acids. From about 0.45 ug total RNA, TCR beta cDNA was generated with a primer in the constant region. Three nested multiplex PCR rounds, a slightly modified ARM-PCR method, built the TCR beta libraries. TRBV1-TRBV30 forward and Cbeta reverse primers drove the first two approximately 10-cycle rounds. TCRdb called the multiplex PCR reads again in MiXCR, with one record for every CDR3 protein. This sample has 300,000 to 350,000 distinct CDR3 sequences, with less than 70% found just once. Germline DNA was extracted too, while blood RNA derived from unsorted whole blood.

The sample consisted of peripheral blood. This TCR came from a man between 40 and 49 years old with primary liver carcinoma and hepatitis B virus infection. The V call is TRBV11-2, the J call TRBJ2-1; 13 bases fit TRBD2. The CDR3 DNA is TGCGCCAGCATCCTAGGAGGACTAGCGGGAGTTATACTCTTC. The encoded protein is CASILGGLAGVILF.